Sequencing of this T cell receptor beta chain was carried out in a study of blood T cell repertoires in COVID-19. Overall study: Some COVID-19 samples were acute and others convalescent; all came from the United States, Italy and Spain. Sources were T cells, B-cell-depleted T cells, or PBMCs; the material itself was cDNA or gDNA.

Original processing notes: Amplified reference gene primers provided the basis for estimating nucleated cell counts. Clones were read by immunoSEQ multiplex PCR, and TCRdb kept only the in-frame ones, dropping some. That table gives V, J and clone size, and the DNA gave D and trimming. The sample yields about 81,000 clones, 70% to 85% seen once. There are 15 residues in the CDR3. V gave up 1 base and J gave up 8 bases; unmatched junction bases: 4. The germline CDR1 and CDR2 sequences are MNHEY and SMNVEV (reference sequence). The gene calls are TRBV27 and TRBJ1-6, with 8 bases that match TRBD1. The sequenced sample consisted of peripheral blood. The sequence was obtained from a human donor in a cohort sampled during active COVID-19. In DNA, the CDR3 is TGTGCCAGCAGTTTATTTCAGGGGGCGTATTCACCCCTCCACTTT. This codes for CASSLFQGAYSPLHF.